These 9 T cell receptor beta chains came from one sample sequenced in a study of shared clonotypes between healthy human individuals. TCRdb's table, derived via immunoSEQ multiplex PCR, lists solely in-frame clones and lacks some. This table holds about 2.4 million clones, about 92% found once. The sample consisted of naive CD4+ T cells sorted from blood. Stated subset: CD45RA+ positively selected. These receptors were taken from a man between 18 and 35 years old in good health.

As to this clone: In the same sample, other DNA sequences code for this CDR3. The chain joins TRBV10-3 to TRBJ1-2; D perhaps matches TRBD1 (5 bases). Germline CDR1 is ENHRY and CDR2 is SYGVKD. CDR3 length equals 13 residues. Between the trimmed V and J ends, which lost 2 bases and 6 bases, there was a span of 10 bases. The CDR3 spells CAISEGGVDGYTF. The CDR3 region has the DNA TGTGCCATCAGTGAGGGAGGGGTTGATGGCTACACCTTC.

The chain employs TRBV7-2 and TRBJ1-2, with 8 bases lining up with TRBD1. CDR3 size: 15 residues. CDR1 SGHTA and CDR2 FQGNSA come from the germline V gene. V lost 5 bases to trimming and J lost 6 bases; unmatched junction nucleotides: 11. The CDR3 sequence is CASSHRQGWLDGYTF. In DNA, the CDR3 is TGTGCCAGCAGCCATAGACAGGGGTGGCTAGATGGCTACACCTTC.

The rearrangement links TRBV11-2 to TRBJ2-2; maybe TRBD2 (6 bases). V lost 6 bases and J lost 4, with 18 bases in between. CDR3 size: 16 residues. Germline loops: CDR1 SGHAT, CDR2 FQNNGV. The CDR3: CASSRWDWDITGELFF. The CDR3 DNA reads TGTGCCAGCAGTCGGTGGGACTGGGATATCACCGGGGAGCTGTTTTTT. Full variable domain (remainder filled in from reference TRBV11-2 and TRBJ2-2): EAGVAQSPRYKIIEKRQSVAFWCNPISGHATLYWYQQILGQGPKLLIQFQNNGVVDDSQLPKDRFSAERLKGVDSTLKIQPAKLEDSAVYLCASSRWDWDITGELFFGEGSRLTVL.

The gene calls are TRBV28 and TRBJ2-7; a weak D match, TRBD1 (6 bases). Trimming pared 4 bases from V and 4 bases from J, leaving 17 bases between. CDR3 length: 15 amino acids. The germline CDR1 and CDR2 sequences are MDHEN and SYDVKM. The CDR3 bases are TGTGCCAGCAGTTCTTATACAGGGCCCCCTTACGAGCAGTACTTC. It yields the protein CASSSYTGPPYEQYF.

The V and J genes are TRBV19 and TRBJ2-5, with D perhaps matching TRBD1 (5 bases). The germline V gene has CDR1 LNHDA and CDR2 SQIVND (reference sequence). V was cut by 6 bases and J by 1 base, with 9 bases left in between. CDR3 length equals 13 residues. Here the CDR3 reads CASRAGIQETQYF. The CDR3 DNA reads TGTGCCAGTAGAGCAGGGATCCAAGAGACCCAGTACTTC. The variable domain in full, with the rest retrieved from reference TRBV19 and TRBJ2-5, is DGGITQSPKYLFRKEGQNVTLSCEQNLNHDAMYWYRQDPGQGLRLIYYSQIVNDFQKGDIAEGYSVSREKKESFPLTVTSAQKNPTAFYLCASRAGIQETQYFGPGTRLLVL.

The chain combines TRBV4-1 with TRBJ2-3; TRBD2 agrees at 7 bases. In germline, CDR1 is MGHRA, CDR2 YSYEKL. J was trimmed by 0 bases and V by 6 bases; bases with no gene match: 9. The CDR3 spans 16 residues. As DNA, the CDR3 is TGCGCCAGCAGACAGTGGGAGGGGTGGAGCACAGATACGCAGTATTTT. Residues: CASRQWEGWSTDTQYF.

The chain uses TRBV6-4 and TRBJ1-5; D perhaps matches TRBD1 (6 bases). Germline lookup yields CDR1 MRHNA and CDR2 SNTAGT. V was cut by 5 bases and J by 5 bases, with 10 bases left in between. The CDR3 is made up of 13 amino acids. The chain's CDR3 is CASSRQADQPQHF. The DNA for the CDR3 is TGTGCCAGCAGTAGACAGGCGGATCAGCCCCAGCATTTT.

The chain carries TRBV6-1 and TRBJ2-7, with D possibly matching TRBD1 (5 bases). The CDR3 has 12 residues. The V end was cut by 7 bases, the J end by 3 bases, with 10 bases between. Germline values: CDR1 MNHNS, CDR2 SASEGT. This CDR3 reads CASNRMNYEQYF. The DNA for the CDR3 is TGTGCCAGCAACAGGATGAACTACGAGCAGTACTTC.

The J gene is TRBJ1-5, the V gene TRBV4-1; the D gene is possibly TRBD1 (6 bases). This CDR3 spans 16 amino acids. The germline V gene encodes CDR1 MGHRA and CDR2 YSYEKL. The germline V and J ends were trimmed by 0 bases and 1 base, with 10 bases remaining between them. CDR3: CASSQDGGQSNQPQHF. CDR3 nucleotides: TGCGCCAGCAGCCAAGATGGGGGGCAAAGCAATCAGCCCCAGCATTTT.